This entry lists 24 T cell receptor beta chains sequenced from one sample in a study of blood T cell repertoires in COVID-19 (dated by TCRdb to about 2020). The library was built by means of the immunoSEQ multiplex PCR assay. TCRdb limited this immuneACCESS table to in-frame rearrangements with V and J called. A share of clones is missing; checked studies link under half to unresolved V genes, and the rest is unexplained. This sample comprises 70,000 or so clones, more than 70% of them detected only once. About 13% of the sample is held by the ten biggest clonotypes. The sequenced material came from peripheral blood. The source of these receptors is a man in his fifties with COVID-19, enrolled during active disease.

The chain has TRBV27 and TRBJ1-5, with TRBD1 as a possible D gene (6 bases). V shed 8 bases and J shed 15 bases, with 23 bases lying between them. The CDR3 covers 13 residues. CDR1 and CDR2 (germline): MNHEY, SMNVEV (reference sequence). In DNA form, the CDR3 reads TGTGCCAGCCGCTTACAGGGCGAAACCTCTCGGCATTTT. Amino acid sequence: CASRLQGETSRHF.

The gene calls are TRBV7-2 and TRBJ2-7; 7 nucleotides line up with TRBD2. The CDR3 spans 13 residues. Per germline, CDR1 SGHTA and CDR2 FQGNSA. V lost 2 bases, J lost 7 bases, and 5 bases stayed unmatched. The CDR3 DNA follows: TGTGCCAGCAGCTTATCGCGGCGGGAGGAGCAGTACTTC. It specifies CASSLSRREEQYF.

CDR3 loop: CASSQGPRQGPNQPQHF. The CDR3 DNA reads as TGTGCCAGCAGCCAAGGTCCACGCCAGGGCCCCAATCAGCCCCAGCATTTT. The rearrangement links TRBV3-1 (or the pseudogene TRBV3-2) to TRBJ1-5; the D gene is possibly TRBD1 (5 bases). The germline V gene encodes CDR1 LGHDT and CDR2 YNNKEL (reference sequence). The CDR3 runs 17 residues. Trimming removed 1 base at V and 3 bases at J, with 16 bases between.

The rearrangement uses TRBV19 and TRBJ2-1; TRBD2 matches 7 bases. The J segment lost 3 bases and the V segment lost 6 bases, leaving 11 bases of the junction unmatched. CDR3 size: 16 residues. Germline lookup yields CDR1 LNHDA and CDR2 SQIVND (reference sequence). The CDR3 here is CASRRNSGLNYNEQFF. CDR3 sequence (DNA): TGTGCCAGTAGAAGAAACTCGGGACTAAACTACAATGAGCAGTTCTTC. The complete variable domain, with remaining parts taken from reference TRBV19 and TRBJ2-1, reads DGGITQSPKYLFRKEGQNVTLSCEQNLNHDAMYWYRQDPGQGLRLIYYSQIVNDFQKGDIAEGYSVSREKKESFPLTVTSAQKNPTAFYLCASRRNSGLNYNEQFFGPGTRLTVL.

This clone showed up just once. The CDR3 DNA sequence: TGTGCCAGCAGGTCGACAGGCGCCAATGAAAAACTGTTTTTT. Its protein product is CASRSTGANEKLFF. The chain carries TRBV2 and TRBJ1-4; tentatively, D is TRBD1 (6 bases). Per germline, CDR1 SNHLY and CDR2 FYNNEI. The CDR3 consists of 14 residues. V was cut by 6 bases and J by 5 bases, with 13 bases left in between. Looking up the rest from reference TRBV2 and TRBJ1-4 gives the full variable domain: EPEVTQTPSHQVTQMGQEVILRCVPISNHLYFYWYRQILGQKVEFLVSFYNNEISEKSEIFDDQFSVERPDGSNFTLKIRSTKLEDSAMYFCASRSTGANEKLFFGSGTQLSVL.

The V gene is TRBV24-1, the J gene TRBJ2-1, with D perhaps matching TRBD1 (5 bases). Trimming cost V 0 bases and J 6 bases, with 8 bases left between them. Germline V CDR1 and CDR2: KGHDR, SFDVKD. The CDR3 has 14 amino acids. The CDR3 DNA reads TGTGCCACCAGTGATTTGGGGCAGGGCAATGAGCAGTTCTTC. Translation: CATSDLGQGNEQFF.

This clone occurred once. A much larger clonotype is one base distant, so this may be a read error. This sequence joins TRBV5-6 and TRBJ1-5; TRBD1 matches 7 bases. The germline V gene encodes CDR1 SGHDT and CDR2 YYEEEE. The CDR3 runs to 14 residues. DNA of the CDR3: TGTGCCAACAGCTTGGGACAGAGCAATCAGCCCCAGCATTTT. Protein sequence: CANSLGQSNQPQHF.

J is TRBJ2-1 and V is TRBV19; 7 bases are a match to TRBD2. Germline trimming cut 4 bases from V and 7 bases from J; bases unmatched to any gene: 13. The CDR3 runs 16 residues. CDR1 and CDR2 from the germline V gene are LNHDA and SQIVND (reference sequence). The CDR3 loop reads CASSTRGGSWLNEQFF. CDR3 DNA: TGTGCCAGTAGTACTAGGGGCGGGAGTTGGTTAAATGAGCAGTTCTTC.

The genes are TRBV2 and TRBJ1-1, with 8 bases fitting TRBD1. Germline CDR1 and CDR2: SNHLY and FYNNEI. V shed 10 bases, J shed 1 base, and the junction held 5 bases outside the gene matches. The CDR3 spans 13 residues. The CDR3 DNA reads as TGTGCCACCTCAGGGGGCCGGAACACTGAAGCTTTCTTT. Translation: CATSGGRNTEAFF. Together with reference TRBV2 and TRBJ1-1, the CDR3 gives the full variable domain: EPEVTQTPSHQVTQMGQEVILRCVPISNHLYFYWYRQILGQKVEFLVSFYNNEISEKSEIFDDQFSVERPDGSNFTLKIRSTKLEDSAMYFCATSGGRNTEAFFGQGTRLTVV.

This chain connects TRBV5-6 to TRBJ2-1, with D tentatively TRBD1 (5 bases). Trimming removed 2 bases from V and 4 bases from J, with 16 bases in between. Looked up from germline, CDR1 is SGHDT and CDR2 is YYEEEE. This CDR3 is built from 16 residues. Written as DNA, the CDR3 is TGTGCCAGCAGCTTATTTCGCCAGGGAAGTTACAATGAGCAGTTCTTC. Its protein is CASSLFRQGSYNEQFF.

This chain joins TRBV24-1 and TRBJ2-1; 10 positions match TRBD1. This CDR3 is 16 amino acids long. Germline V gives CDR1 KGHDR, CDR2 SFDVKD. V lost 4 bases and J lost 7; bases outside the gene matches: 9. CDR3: CATSDPGTGEFNEQFF. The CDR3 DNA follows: TGTGCCACCAGTGACCCCGGGACAGGGGAGTTTAATGAGCAGTTCTTC.

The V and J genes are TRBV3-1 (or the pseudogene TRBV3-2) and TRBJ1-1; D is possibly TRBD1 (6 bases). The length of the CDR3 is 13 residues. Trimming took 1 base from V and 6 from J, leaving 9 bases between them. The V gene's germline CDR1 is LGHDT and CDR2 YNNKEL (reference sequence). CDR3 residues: CASSQGGLAEAFF. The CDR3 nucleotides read TGTGCCAGCAGCCAAGGGGGGCTGGCTGAAGCTTTCTTT.

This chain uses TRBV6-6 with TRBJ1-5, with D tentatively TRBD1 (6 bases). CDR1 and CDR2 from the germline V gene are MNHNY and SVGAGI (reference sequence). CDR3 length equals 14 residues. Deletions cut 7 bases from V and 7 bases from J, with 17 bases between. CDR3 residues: CASTSGGTRQPQHF. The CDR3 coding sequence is TGTGCCAGCACCTCGGGGGGGACACGACAGCCCCAGCATTTT.

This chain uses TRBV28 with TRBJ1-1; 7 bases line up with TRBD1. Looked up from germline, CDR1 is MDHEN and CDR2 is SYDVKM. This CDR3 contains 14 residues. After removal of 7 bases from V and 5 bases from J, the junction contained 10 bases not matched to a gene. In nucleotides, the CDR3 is TGTGCCAGCATCCGACCAGGGGGTAGGACTGAAGCTTTCTTT. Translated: CASIRPGGRTEAFF.

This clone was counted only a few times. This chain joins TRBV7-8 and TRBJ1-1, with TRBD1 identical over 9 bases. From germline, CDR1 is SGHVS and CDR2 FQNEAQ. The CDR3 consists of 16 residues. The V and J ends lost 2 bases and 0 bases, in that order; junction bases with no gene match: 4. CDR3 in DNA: TGTGCCAGCAGCTTATATGGGACAGGGTTGAACACTGAAGCTTTCTTT. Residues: CASSLYGTGLNTEAFF.

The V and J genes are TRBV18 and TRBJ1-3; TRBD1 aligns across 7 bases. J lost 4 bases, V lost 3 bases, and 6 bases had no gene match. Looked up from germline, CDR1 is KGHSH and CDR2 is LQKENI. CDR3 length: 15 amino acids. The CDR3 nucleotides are TGTGCCAGCTCACCCCAGACAGGGAAGGGAAACACCATATATTTT. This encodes CASSPQTGKGNTIYF.

CDR3 loop: CASSGQGISGNTIYF. CDR3 coding DNA: TGTGCCAGCAGCGGACAGGGTATCTCTGGAAACACCATATATTTT. V is TRBV9 and J is TRBJ1-3; 7 positions match TRBD1. Losses at the gene ends were 3 bases for V and 0 bases for J; bases not matched to a gene: 3. CDR1 and CDR2 (germline): SGDLS, YYNGEE. The CDR3 spans 15 residues. The variable domain in full, completed from reference TRBV9 and TRBJ1-3, reads DSGVTQTPKHLITATGQRVTLRCSPRSGDLSVYWYQQSLDQGLQFLIQYYNGEERAKGNILERFSAQQFPDLHSELNLSSLELGDSALYFCASSGQGISGNTIYFGEGSWLTVV.

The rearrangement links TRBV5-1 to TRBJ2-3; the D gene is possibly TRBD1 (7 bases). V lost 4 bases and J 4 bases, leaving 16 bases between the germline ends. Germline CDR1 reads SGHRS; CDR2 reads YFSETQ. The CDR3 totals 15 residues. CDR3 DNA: TGCGCCAGCAGCCTACGGAGGGACAGATCAGATACGCAGTATTTT. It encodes CASSLRRDRSDTQYF. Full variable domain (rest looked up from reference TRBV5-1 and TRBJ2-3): KAGVTQTPRYLIKTRGQQVTLSCSPISGHRSVSWYQQTPGQGLQFLFEYFSETQRNKGNFPGRFSGRQFSNSRSEMNVSTLELGDSALYLCASSLRRDRSDTQYFGPGTRLTVL.

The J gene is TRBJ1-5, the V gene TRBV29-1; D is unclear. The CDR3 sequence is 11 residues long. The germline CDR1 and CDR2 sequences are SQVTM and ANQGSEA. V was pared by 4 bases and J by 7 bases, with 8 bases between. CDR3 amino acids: CSVGGWQPQHF. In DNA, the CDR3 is TGCAGCGTTGGCGGGTGGCAGCCCCAGCATTTT.

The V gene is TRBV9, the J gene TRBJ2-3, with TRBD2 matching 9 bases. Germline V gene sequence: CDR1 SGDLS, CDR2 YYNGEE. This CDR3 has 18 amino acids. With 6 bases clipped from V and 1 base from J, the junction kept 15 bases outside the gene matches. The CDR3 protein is CASTLTSGPSWGTDTQYF. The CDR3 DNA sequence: TGTGCCAGCACCCTGACTAGCGGACCCTCCTGGGGCACAGATACGCAGTATTTT.

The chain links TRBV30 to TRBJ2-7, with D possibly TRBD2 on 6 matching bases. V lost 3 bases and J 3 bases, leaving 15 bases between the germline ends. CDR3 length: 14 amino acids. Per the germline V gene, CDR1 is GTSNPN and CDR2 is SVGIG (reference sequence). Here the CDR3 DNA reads TGTGCCTGGAGCCCTGAGGCGGGATACTACGAGCAGTACTTC. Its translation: CAWSPEAGYYEQYF.

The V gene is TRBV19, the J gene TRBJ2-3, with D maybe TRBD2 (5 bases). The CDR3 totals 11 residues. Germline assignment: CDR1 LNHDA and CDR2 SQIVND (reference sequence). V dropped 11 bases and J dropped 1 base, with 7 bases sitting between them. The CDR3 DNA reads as TGTGCCTCAGCGGGCACAGATACGCAGTATTTT. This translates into CASAGTDTQYF. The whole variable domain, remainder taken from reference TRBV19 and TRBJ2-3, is DGGITQSPKYLFRKEGQNVTLSCEQNLNHDAMYWYRQDPGQGLRLIYYSQIVNDFQKGDIAEGYSVSREKKESFPLTVTSAQKNPTAFYLCASAGTDTQYFGPGTRLTVL.

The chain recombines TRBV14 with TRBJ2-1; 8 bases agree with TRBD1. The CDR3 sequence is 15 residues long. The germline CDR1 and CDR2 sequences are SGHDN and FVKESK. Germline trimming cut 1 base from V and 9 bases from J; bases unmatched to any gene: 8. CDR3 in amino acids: CASSQAGQGAGEQFF. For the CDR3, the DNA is TGTGCCAGCAGCCAAGCCGGGCAGGGGGCGGGTGAGCAGTTCTTC.

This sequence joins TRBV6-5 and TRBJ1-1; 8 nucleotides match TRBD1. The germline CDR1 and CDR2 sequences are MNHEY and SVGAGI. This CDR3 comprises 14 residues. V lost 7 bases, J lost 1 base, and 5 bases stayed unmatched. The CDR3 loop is CASNRGQENTEAFF. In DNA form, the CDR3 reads TGTGCCAGCAATAGGGGACAGGAGAACACTGAAGCTTTCTTT.